This entry describes one T cell receptor (beta chain). Germline V gives CDR1 LGHDT, CDR2 YNNKEL (reference sequence). The CDR3 is made up of 15 amino acids. Trimming at V came to 5 bases and at J to 5 bases, leaving 11 bases not matched to a gene. RNA amounts of about 0.5 to 1 ug underwent reverse transcription with random hexamers. TCRdb re-called the immunoSEQ multiplex PCR reads with MiXCR, one entry per CDR3 protein. The data show 200,000 to 250,000 distinct CDR3 sequences, with over 90% seen just once and approximately 0.15% held by the top ten. The entry originates in a study of CD8 T cells in Susac syndrome.

Material: CD4+ T cells from PBMCs. The clonotype was recovered from a human donor with Susac syndrome. This chain uses TRBV3-1 with TRBJ1-1; 7 nucleotides align to TRBD1. The CDR3 loop reads CASSSSPRGGTEAFF. DNA of the CDR3: TGTGCCAGCAGCTCAAGCCCCAGGGGGGGAACTGAAGCTTTCTTT. Variable domain in full (rest from reference TRBV3-1 and TRBJ1-1): DTAVSQTPKYLVTQMGNDKSIKCEQNLGHDTMYWYKQDSKKFLKIMFSYNNKELIINETVPNRFSPKSPDKAHLNLHINSLELGDSAVYFCASSSSPRGGTEAFFGQGTRLTVV.